This T cell receptor beta chain was recorded in a study of CD8 T cells in Susac syndrome. J gave up 5 bases and V 3 bases, and 9 bases lay outside the gene matches. CDR3 length: 16 residues. Per germline, CDR1 SGHNT and CDR2 YYREEE (reference sequence). Controls were age- and sex-matched healthy donors. Random hexamers were used to reverse transcribe an amount of roughly 0.5 to 1 ug RNA. TCRdb redid the calling of the immunoSEQ multiplex PCR reads with MiXCR, one entry per CDR3 protein. The data contain around 160,000 distinct CDR3 sequences, around 95% of them singletons. This clonotype was obtained from a human donor in good health. V gene TRBV5-4 combines with J gene TRBJ2-3, with TRBD2 matching 10 bases. Sequenced input: CD4+ T cells from PBMCs. CDR3 residues: CASSSRVSGGQDTQYF. Here the CDR3 DNA reads TGTGCCAGCAGCTCCCGGGTTAGCGGGGGGCAAGATACGCAGTATTTT.